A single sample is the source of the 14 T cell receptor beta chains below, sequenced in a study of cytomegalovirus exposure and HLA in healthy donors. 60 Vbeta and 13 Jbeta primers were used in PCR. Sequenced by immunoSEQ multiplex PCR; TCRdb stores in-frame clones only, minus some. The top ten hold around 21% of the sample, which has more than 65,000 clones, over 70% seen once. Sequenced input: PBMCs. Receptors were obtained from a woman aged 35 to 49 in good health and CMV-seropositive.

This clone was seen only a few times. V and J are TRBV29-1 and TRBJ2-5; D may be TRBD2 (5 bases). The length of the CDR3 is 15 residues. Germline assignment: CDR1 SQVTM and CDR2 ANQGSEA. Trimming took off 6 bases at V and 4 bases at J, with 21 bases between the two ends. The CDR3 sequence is CSVPRGPTFGETQYF. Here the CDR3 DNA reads TGCAGCGTCCCTCGAGGGCCCACATTCGGAGAGACCCAGTACTTC.

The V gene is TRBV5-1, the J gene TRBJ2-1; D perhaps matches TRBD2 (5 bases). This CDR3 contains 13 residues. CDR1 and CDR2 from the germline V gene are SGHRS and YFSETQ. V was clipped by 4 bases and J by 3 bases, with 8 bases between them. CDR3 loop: CASSTGLYNEQFF. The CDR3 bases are TGCGCCAGCAGCACCGGACTCTACAATGAGCAGTTCTTC. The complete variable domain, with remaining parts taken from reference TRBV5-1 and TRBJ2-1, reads KAGVTQTPRYLIKTRGQQVTLSCSPISGHRSVSWYQQTPGQGLQFLFEYFSETQRNKGNFPGRFSGRQFSNSRSEMNVSTLELGDSALYLCASSTGLYNEQFFGPGTRLTVL.

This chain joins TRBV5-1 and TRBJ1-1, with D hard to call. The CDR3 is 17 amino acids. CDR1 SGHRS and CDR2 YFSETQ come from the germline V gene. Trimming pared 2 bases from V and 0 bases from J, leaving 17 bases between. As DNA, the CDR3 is TGCGCCAGCAGCTTCGGGTCGGGAGGGCTAGTGAACACTGAAGCTTTCTTT. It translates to CASSFGSGGLVNTEAFF.

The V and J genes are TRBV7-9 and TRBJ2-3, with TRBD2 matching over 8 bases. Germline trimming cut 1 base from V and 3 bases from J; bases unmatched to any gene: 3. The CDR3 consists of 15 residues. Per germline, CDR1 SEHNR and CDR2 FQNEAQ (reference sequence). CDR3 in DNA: TGTGCCAGCAGCTTAGGACTAGCGACGACAGATACGCAGTATTTT. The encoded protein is CASSLGLATTDTQYF.

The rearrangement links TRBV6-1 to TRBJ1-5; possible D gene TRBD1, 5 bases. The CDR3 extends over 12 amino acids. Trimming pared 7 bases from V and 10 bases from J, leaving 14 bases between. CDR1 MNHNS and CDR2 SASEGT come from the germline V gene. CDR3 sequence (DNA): TGTGCCAGCATGAACAGGACTACTCCCCAGCATTTT. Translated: CASMNRTTPQHF.

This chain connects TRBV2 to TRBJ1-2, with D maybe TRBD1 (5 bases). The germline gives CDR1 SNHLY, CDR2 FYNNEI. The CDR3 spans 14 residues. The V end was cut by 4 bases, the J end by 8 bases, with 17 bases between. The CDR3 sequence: CASSAQGDRVGYTF. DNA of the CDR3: TGTGCCAGCAGTGCCCAAGGGGATAGAGTCGGCTACACCTTC.

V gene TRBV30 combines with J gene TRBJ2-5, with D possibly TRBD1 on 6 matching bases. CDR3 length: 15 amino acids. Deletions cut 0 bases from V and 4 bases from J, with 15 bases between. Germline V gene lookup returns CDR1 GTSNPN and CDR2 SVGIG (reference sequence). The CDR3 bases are TGTGCCTGGAGTGTAGTCGCGAGGGGGATAGAGACCCAGTACTTC. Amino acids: CAWSVVARGIETQYF. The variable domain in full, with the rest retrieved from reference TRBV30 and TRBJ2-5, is SQTIHQWPATLVQPVGSPLSLECTVEGTSNPNLYWYRQAAGRGLQLLFYSVGIGQISSEVPQNLSASRPQDRQFILSSKKLLLSDSGFYLCAWSVVARGIETQYFGPGTRLLVL.

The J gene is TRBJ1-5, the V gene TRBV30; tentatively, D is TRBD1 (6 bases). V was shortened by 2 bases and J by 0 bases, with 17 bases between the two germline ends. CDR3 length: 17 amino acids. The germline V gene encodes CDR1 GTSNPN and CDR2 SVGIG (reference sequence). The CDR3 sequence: CAWSQKGTGNSNQPQHF. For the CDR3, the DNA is TGTGCCTGGAGTCAGAAAGGAACAGGGAATAGCAATCAGCCCCAGCATTTT.

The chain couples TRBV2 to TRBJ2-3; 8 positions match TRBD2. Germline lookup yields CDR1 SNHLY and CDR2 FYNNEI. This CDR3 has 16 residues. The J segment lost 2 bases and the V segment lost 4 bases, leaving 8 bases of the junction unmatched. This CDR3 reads CASSVLAGGFTDTQYF. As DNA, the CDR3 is TGTGCCAGCAGTGTTCTGGCGGGGGGCTTCACAGATACGCAGTATTTT.

CDR3: CASSLVRGRGGELFF. CDR3 nucleotide sequence: TGTGCCAGCAGTTTGGTTAGAGGGAGGGGAGGGGAGCTGTTTTTT. This chain uses TRBV27 with TRBJ2-2; TRBD2 matches 7 bases. Per germline, CDR1 MNHEY and CDR2 SMNVEV (reference sequence). V was clipped by 3 bases and J by 8 bases; unmatched bases: 9. The CDR3 covers 15 residues.

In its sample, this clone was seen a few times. CDR3 sequence: CASSQNDPWTSGGYEQYF. The CDR3 DNA follows: TGTGCCAGCAGCCAAAACGACCCCTGGACTAGCGGGGGATACGAGCAGTACTTC. The chain carries TRBV4-2 and TRBJ2-7, with TRBD2 matching 13 bases. Unmatched junction bases numbered 11, after V lost 2 bases and J lost 4 bases. The V gene's germline CDR1 is LGHNA and CDR2 YNFKEQ. The CDR3 extends over 18 amino acids.

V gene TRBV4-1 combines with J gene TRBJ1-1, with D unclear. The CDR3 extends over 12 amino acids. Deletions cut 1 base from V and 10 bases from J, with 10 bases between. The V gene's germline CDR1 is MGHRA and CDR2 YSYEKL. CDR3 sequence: CASSQGIAAAFF. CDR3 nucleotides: TGCGCCAGCAGCCAAGGAATAGCGGCAGCTTTCTTT.

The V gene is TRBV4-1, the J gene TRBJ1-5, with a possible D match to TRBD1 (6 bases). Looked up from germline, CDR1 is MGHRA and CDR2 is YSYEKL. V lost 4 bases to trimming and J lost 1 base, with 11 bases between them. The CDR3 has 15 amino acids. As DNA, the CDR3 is TGCGCCAGCAGCCGGCTACAGGGAAGCAATCAGCCCCAGCATTTT. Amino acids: CASSRLQGSNQPQHF.

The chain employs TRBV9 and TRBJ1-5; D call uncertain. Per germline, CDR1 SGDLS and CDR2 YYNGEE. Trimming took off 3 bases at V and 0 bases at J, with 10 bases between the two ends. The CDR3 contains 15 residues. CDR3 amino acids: CASSAEPVSNQPQHF. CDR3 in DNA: TGTGCCAGCAGCGCGGAGCCGGTTAGCAATCAGCCCCAGCATTTT.